Below, 18 T cell receptor beta chains from the same sample are listed, as sequenced in a study of regulatory T cells in long-lasting Graves disease (TCRdb year 2021). Sample time point, as interpreted from the label and publication: newly diagnosed GD, antithyroid drugs for less than 3 months. RNA was extracted from PBMCs in TRIzol for both TCR sequencing and RNA sequencing. Library preparation was by multiplex PCR. Sequenced using an Illumina HiSeq 4000. To build TCR beta libraries, CDR3 regions were amplified by Arm-PCR using iRepertoire HTBI primers. TCRdb itself trimmed the public reads at Q25 with fastp, ran MiXCR and retained productive beta chains. Each CDR3 protein gets just one entry, which takes the most common genes and DNA from the rows behind it. This sample gives 320,000 or so distinct CDR3 sequences in total; over 15% of them show up just once. More than 30% of the sample belongs to the ten largest clones.

The specimen comprised peripheral blood mononuclear cells (PBMCs), sampled at new diagnosis, from a patient treated with antithyroid drugs. The receptors come from a female donor with Graves disease.

This clonotype has ten or more counts. The rearrangement joins TRBV28 to TRBJ2-2; D remains unclear. The germline CDR1 and CDR2 sequences are MDHEN and SYDVKM. CDR3 length equals 13 residues. Trimming pared 7 bases from V and 2 bases from J, leaving 8 bases between. The CDR3 protein is CASIRGNTGELFF. DNA of the CDR3: TGTGCCAGCATTCGAGGAAACACCGGGGAGCTGTTTTTT.

The genes are TRBV29-1 and TRBJ2-1, with 12 bases that match TRBD1. The CDR3 totals 16 residues. Germline V gives CDR1 SQVTM, CDR2 ANQGSEA. J was trimmed by 8 bases and V by 6 bases; bases with no gene match: 14. The chain's CDR3 is CSVTDRDRGLVDEQFF. DNA of the CDR3: TGCAGCGTAACCGATCGGGACAGGGGGCTCGTGGATGAGCAGTTCTTC.

The chain has TRBV27 and TRBJ2-3; 11 bases line up with TRBD2. Germline lookup yields CDR1 MNHEY and CDR2 SMNVEV (reference sequence). This CDR3 is 16 amino acids long. J was trimmed by 2 bases and V by 4 bases; bases with no gene match: 5. CDR3 coding DNA: TGTGCCAGCAGTTCCCGACTAGCGGGGTTCACAGATACGCAGTATTTT. Translating gives CASSSRLAGFTDTQYF.

This clonotype was detected many times. The rearrangement links TRBV6-1 to TRBJ2-1; 10 positions match TRBD1. Losses at the gene ends were 6 bases for V and 7 bases for J; bases not matched to a gene: 9. From germline, CDR1 is MNHNS and CDR2 SASEGT. This CDR3 spans 15 amino acids. This CDR3 is CASRGWGQGTNEQFF. The CDR3 nucleotides are TGTGCCAGCAGGGGCTGGGGACAGGGGACTAATGAGCAGTTCTTC.

This clonotype was detected many times. V usage is TRBV2 and J usage is TRBJ1-5, with TRBD1 identical over 7 bases. This CDR3 region has 15 residues. Germline values: CDR1 SNHLY, CDR2 FYNNEI. V lost 5 bases to trimming and J lost 4 bases; unmatched junction nucleotides: 8. The CDR3 DNA is TGTGCCAGCAGTCCTGGACAGGCGGGTAATCAGCCCCAGCATTTT. This translates into CASSPGQAGNQPQHF.

This clonotype was counted many times. The chain joins TRBV29-1 to TRBJ2-6; 11 positions agree with TRBD1. The germline gives CDR1 SQVTM, CDR2 ANQGSEA. V was clipped by 7 bases and J by 0 bases; unmatched bases: 11. The CDR3 has 18 amino acids. The CDR3 region has the DNA TGCAGCGCCACTGGGGGGACAGGGGGACTCTCTGGGGCCAACGTCCTGACTTTC. Translation: CSATGGTGGLSGANVLTF. Variable domain in full (rest from reference TRBV29-1 and TRBJ2-6): SAVISQKPSRDICQRGTSLTIQCQVDSQVTMMFWYRQQPGQSLTLIATANQGSEATYESGFVIDKFPISRPNLTFSTLTVSNMSPEDSSIYLCSATGGTGGLSGANVLTFGAGSRLTVL.

This clonotype was picked up a small number of times. The rearrangement joins TRBV9 to TRBJ2-2; D is uncertain. This CDR3 is built from 15 residues. V was pared by 4 bases and J by 4 bases, with 14 bases between. Germline CDR1 reads SGDLS; CDR2 reads YYNGEE. The CDR3 loop is CASSLNQLSTGELFF. The CDR3 DNA reads TGTGCCAGCAGCTTGAACCAACTCAGCACCGGGGAGCTGTTTTTT.

This clonotype was counted between two and nine times. The chain links TRBV29-1 to TRBJ2-2; 11 bases fit TRBD1. After removal of 2 bases from V and 5 bases from J, the junction contained 13 bases not matched to a gene. The CDR3 is made up of 18 amino acids. The germline V gene encodes CDR1 SQVTM and CDR2 ANQGSEA. The CDR3 coding sequence is TGCAGCGTTGAATTGGACAGGGGGCGATTGGGGTCGACCGGGGAGCTGTTTTTT. Translation: CSVELDRGRLGSTGELFF.

This clonotype was counted only a few times. The V and J genes are TRBV4-2 and TRBJ2-5; 8 bases line up with TRBD2. The end of the DNA fits TRBJ2-1 better, so the J call may be wrong. Germline values: CDR1 LGHNA, CDR2 YNFKEQ. The CDR3 consists of 15 residues. CDR3 sequence reads: CASSQVAGGYNEQFF. CDR3 nucleotides: TGTGCCAGCAGCCAAGTGGCGGGAGGTTACAATGAGCAGTTCTTC.

This clonotype was observed many times. The rearrangement uses TRBV7-8 and TRBJ2-2, with D unresolved. CDR1 and CDR2 from the germline V gene are SGHVS and FQNEAQ. Trimming cost V 6 bases and J 6 bases, with 8 bases left between them. This CDR3 spans 12 amino acids. CDR3 in DNA: TGTGCCAGCAGTTGGAGCTCCGGGGAGCTGTTTTTT. Translated, it gives CASSWSSGELFF.

This chain connects TRBV10-3 to TRBJ2-7; the match to TRBD1 covers 7 bases. Germline V lookup: CDR1 ENHRY, CDR2 SYGVKD. This CDR3 has 13 residues. J lost 6 bases, V lost 11 bases, and 13 bases had no gene match. DNA for the CDR3: TGTGCCGCCGAGGAACAGGGGAAGGGCGAGCAGTACTTC. It is translated as CAAEEQGKGEQYF.

This chain uses TRBV12-3 or TRBV12-4 with TRBJ2-3; possible D gene TRBD2, 7 bases. V lost 6 bases and J 5 bases, leaving 12 bases between the germline ends. The CDR3 sequence is 13 residues long. In nucleotides, the CDR3 is TGTGCCAGCAGGAGGGGGGGGGGAGATACGCAGTATTTT. It encodes CASRRGGGDTQYF.

This clonotype has a count of ten or more. This chain joins TRBV24-1 and TRBJ2-5; no clear D. V was trimmed by 1 base and J by 5 bases, leaving 16 bases between them. Germline V gene lookup returns CDR1 KGHDR and CDR2 SFDVKD. This CDR3 is built from 16 residues. CDR3 in DNA: TGTGCCACCAGTGATTTTCCTTCGGGTGCGCGCGAGACCCAGTACTTC. Its translation is CATSDFPSGARETQYF.

This clonotype came up many times. The CDR3 protein is CASSLWWAGVPNEQFF. The DNA for the CDR3 is TGTGCCAGCAGCTTATGGTGGGCGGGAGTCCCCAATGAGCAGTTCTTC. The rearrangement links TRBV7-8 to TRBJ2-1, with 7 bases lining up with TRBD2. Trimming cost V 2 bases and J 6 bases; bases outside gene matches: 10. The CDR3 contains 16 residues. The germline V gene encodes CDR1 SGHVS and CDR2 FQNEAQ. Full variable domain (rest looked up from reference TRBV7-8 and TRBJ2-1): GAGVSQSPRYKVAKRGQDVALRCDPISGHVSLFWYQQALGQGPEFLTYFQNEAQLDKSGLPSDRFFAERPEGSVSTLKIQRTQQEDSAVYLCASSLWWAGVPNEQFFGPGTRLTVL.

This clonotype appeared a few times. V and J are TRBV5-1 and TRBJ2-1; possibly TRBD2 for D (6 bases). The V gene's germline CDR1 is SGHRS and CDR2 YFSETQ. The CDR3 totals 16 residues. V dropped 5 bases and J dropped 0 bases, with 15 bases sitting between them. The CDR3 spells CASSRRDPPSYNEQFF. Here the CDR3 DNA reads TGCGCCAGCAGTCGGCGGGACCCCCCCTCCTACAATGAGCAGTTCTTC.

This chain links TRBV29-1 with TRBJ1-5, with a possible D match to TRBD1 (5 bases). Germline loops: CDR1 SQVTM, CDR2 ANQGSEA. The CDR3 consists of 15 residues. V was cut by 6 bases and J by 7 bases, with 22 bases left in between. The CDR3 is CSVAARGDPGQPQHF. CDR3 nucleotide sequence: TGCAGCGTCGCAGCCCGGGGGGATCCCGGGCAGCCCCAGCATTTT.

CDR3 amino acids: CATRGGQGPKQFF. As DNA, the CDR3 is TGTGCCACCAGGGGAGGACAGGGGCCAAAGCAGTTCTTC. The chain couples TRBV24-1 to TRBJ2-1; 9 bases align to TRBD1. The germline V gene has CDR1 KGHDR and CDR2 SFDVKD. CDR3 length: 13 residues. V lost 7 bases and J lost 11; bases outside the gene matches: 8.

This clonotype was counted at least ten times. V gene TRBV5-5 combines with J gene TRBJ1-4; TRBD1 aligns across 9 bases. The CDR3 has 15 residues. CDR1 is SGHKS and CDR2 is YYEKEE in the germline V gene (reference sequence). V lost 4 bases to trimming and J lost 6 bases; unmatched junction nucleotides: 7. The CDR3 is CASSGPGQGDEKLFF. CDR3 bases: TGTGCCAGCAGCGGACCGGGACAGGGTGATGAAAAACTGTTTTTT.